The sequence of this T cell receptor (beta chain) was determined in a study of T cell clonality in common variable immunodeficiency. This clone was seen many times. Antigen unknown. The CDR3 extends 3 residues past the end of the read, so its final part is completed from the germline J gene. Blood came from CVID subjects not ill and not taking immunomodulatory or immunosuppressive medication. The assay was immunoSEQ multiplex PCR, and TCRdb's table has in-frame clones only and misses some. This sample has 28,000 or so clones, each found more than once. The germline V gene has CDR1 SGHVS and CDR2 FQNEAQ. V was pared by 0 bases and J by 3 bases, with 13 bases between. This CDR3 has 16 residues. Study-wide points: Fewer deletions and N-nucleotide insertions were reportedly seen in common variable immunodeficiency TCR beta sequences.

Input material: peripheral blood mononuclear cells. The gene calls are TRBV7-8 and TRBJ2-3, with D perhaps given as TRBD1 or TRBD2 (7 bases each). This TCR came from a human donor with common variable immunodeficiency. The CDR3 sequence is CASSLAPGGGTDTQYF. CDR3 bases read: TGTGCCAGCAGCTTAGCTCCAGGGGGAGGGACAGATACG.